Listed below are T cell receptor beta chains from one sample, sequenced in a study of PD-L1 blockade in urothelial cancer. Here immunoSEQ multiplex PCR was the method, and the copy in TCRdb shows in-frame clones only, minus some. The sample carries 30,000 to 45,000 clones, roughly 80% recorded once. The sample here was PBMCs, taken around atezolizumab (anti-PD-L1) treatment. The receptors originated from a man aged 35 to 55 with urothelial cancer. The CDR3 runs from the conserved cysteine through the conserved F or W. The D gene is left open where the match is weak. For some rows the clone size is stated as once, few or many, or as a class when expanded; others skip it.

j_gene | v_gene | abundance | d_gene | CDR3nt | CDR3aa
TRBJ2-2 | TRBV14 | . | . | TGTGCCAGCAGCCCAAGGACGGTAGCGGCTAACACCGGGGAGCTGTTTTTT | CASSPRTVAANTGELFF
TRBJ1-4 | TRBV6-5 | . | . | TGTGCCAGCAGTGGCCGGGATGCAACTAATGAAAAACTGTTTTTT | CASSGRDATNEKLFF
TRBJ2-7 | TRBV7-2 | . | . | TGTGCCAGCAGCCATAAGGACTGGCGGGACGCCTACGAGCAGTACTTC | CASSHKDWRDAYEQYF
TRBJ1-1 | TRBV11-1 | once | . | TGTGCCAGCAGCTTTCAAGAGCCAGCTTTCTTT | CASSFQEPAFF
TRBJ2-3 | TRBV7-2 | . | . | TGTGCCAGCAGCCCCCAGCGAGACACAGATACGCAGTATTTT | CASSPQRDTDTQYF
TRBJ2-6 | TRBV19 | . | TRBD1 | TGTGCCACGAGGGACAGGGCGGGCTCTGGGGCCAACGTCCTGACTTTC | CATRDRAGSGANVLTF
TRBJ2-2 | TRBV29-1 | . | . | TGCAGCGTTGAAGATCTTGACACCGGGGAGCTGTTTTTT | CSVEDLDTGELFF
TRBJ2-1 | TRBV5-1 | few | . | TGCGCCAGCAGCATAAGCAGGGGAAGTGAGCAGTTCTTC | CASSISRGSEQFF
TRBJ2-1 | TRBV5-4 | . | TRBD1 | TGTGCCAGCAGCTCCCGGGACAGCATCTACAATGAGCAGTTCTTC | CASSSRDSIYNEQFF
TRBJ2-1 | TRBV29-1 | . | . | TGCAGCGTCCGGGGGTCAAATGAGCAGTTCTTC | CSVRGSNEQFF
TRBJ2-3 | TRBV5-1 | . | TRBD2 | TGCGCCAGCAGCCCCCCAGGGAGGGGCCCCACAGATACGCAGTATTTT | CASSPPGRGPTDTQYF
TRBJ1-1 | TRBV30 | . | . | TGTGCCTGGAGTGTACCAGGGTTCAACACTGAAGCTTTCTTT | CAWSVPGFNTEAFF
TRBJ2-7 | TRBV7-6 | . | TRBD1 | TGTGCCAGCAGGCATACAGGGGACTACGAGCAGTACTTC | CASRHTGDYEQYF
TRBJ2-7 | TRBV5-4 | . | TRBD1 | TGTGCCAGCAGCGCCCCGGGACAGGGTATTTACGAGCAGTACTTC | CASSAPGQGIYEQYF
TRBJ2-2 | TRBV11-2 | . | . | TGTGCCAGCAGCCGGGGACTTATGAACACCGGGGAGCTGTTTTTT | CASSRGLMNTGELFF
TRBJ1-1 | TRBV18 | . | . | TGTGCCAGCTCACCAATACAGGGTAGAGAAGCTTTCTTT | CASSPIQGREAFF
TRBJ2-7 | TRBV19 | . | TRBD2 | TGTGCCAGTAGTATCGGTCGGGGGGTGGTCTACGAGCAGTACTTC | CASSIGRGVVYEQYF
TRBJ2-5 | TRBV15 | . | TRBD1 | TGTGCCACCAGCAGAGGCCTGGACAGGGGGCGGGAGACCCAGTACTTC | CATSRGLDRGRETQYF
TRBJ1-5 | TRBV10-3 | . | . | TGTGCCATCAAGGAGGATGGCAATCAGCCCCAGCATTTT | CAIKEDGNQPQHF
TRBJ2-1 | TRBV29-1 | . | TRBD2 | TGCAGCGTCAGACCAGGGACTAGCGGGAGGGACAATGAGCAGTTCTTC | CSVRPGTSGRDNEQFF
TRBJ1-3 | TRBV19 | . | . | TGTGCCAGTCGAGACCGGGTTCCCCCTGGAAACACCATATATTTT | CASRDRVPPGNTIYF
TRBJ2-1 | TRBV4-2 | . | TRBD1 | TGTGCCAGCAGCCAAAATCGGGACAGGGGGCAGAGTGAGCAGTTCTTC | CASSQNRDRGQSEQFF
TRBJ2-1 | TRBV28 | . | TRBD2 | TGTGCCAGCAGACTGTCGCTAGCGGGGTACAATGAGCAGTTCTTC | CASRLSLAGYNEQFF
TRBJ2-2 | TRBV28 | . | . | TGTGCCAGCAGTCCGGAGTGGAGGACCGGGGAGCTGTTTTTT | CASSPEWRTGELFF
TRBJ1-2 | TRBV19 | . | . | TGTGCCAGTAGTATAGAAAGAGGAAACTATGGCTACACCTTC | CASSIERGNYGYTF
TRBJ2-1 | TRBV21-1 | . | . | TGTGCCAGCAGCAAAGCAGAACAAAACAATGAGCAGTTCTTC | CASSKAEQNNEQFF
TRBJ1-1 | TRBV27 | . | TRBD1 | TGTGCCAGCAGTTTAACCCACTACGACAGGGTGAACACTGAAGCTTTCTTT | CASSLTHYDRVNTEAFF
TRBJ1-3 | TRBV21-1 | . | . | TGTGCCAGCAGCAAAAATTACGCGGGCAACACCATATATTTT | CASSKNYAGNTIYF
TRBJ1-1 | TRBV19 | . | . | TGTGCCAGTAGTACGGGAGGTATAAGGAACACTGAAGCTTTCTTT | CASSTGGIRNTEAFF
TRBJ2-7 | TRBV9 | . | . | TGTGCCAGCAGCCGGGCAGGGGATTTGAGCTACGAGCAGTACTTC | CASSRAGDLSYEQYF
TRBJ2-1 | TRBV21-1 | . | . | TGTGCCAGCAGCAAGCCTCCTGGTTGCGCCTACAATGAGCAGTTCTTC | CASSKPPGCAYNEQFF
TRBJ2-2 | TRBV19 | few | . | TGTGCCAGTAGCGTCACTAGAGCCGGGGAGCTGTTTTTT | CASSVTRAGELFF
TRBJ2-7 | TRBV6-5 | . | . | TGTGCCAGCAGTCCCCCATCCTACGAGCAGTACTTC | CASSPPSYEQYF
TRBJ2-7 | TRBV15 | . | TRBD2 | TGTGCCACCAGCAGCCTCCGGACAGGCGGGAAGAAAAAGGCTAGCGGGACCTCCTACGAGCAGTACTTC | CATSSLRTGGKKKASGTSYEQYF
TRBJ2-7 | TRBV30 | once | . | TGTGCCTGGGGGCTCAGAGGAGGAGCTGTCTACGAGCAGTACTTC | CAWGLRGGAVYEQYF
TRBJ2-6 | TRBV27 | . | . | TGTGCCAGCAGTTTATCAGGGGCTGGGGCCAACGTCCTGACTTTC | CASSLSGAGANVLTF
TRBJ1-1 | TRBV2 | once | . | TGTGCCAGCAGGCCGGAGCGGGGGACTGAAGCTTTCTTT | CASRPERGTEAFF
TRBJ2-7 | TRBV4-3 | . | . | TGCGCCAGCAGCCAAGTTATAGACAGAACCTACGAGCAGTACTTC | CASSQVIDRTYEQYF
TRBJ2-1 | TRBV9 | . | . | TGTGCCAGCAGCGTAGTAAGTAGCCGCTACAATGAGCAGTTCTTC | CASSVVSSRYNEQFF